Listed below are T cell receptor beta chains from one sample, sequenced in a study of beta chain features in type 1 diabetes. TCRdb's table, derived via immunoSEQ multiplex PCR, lists solely in-frame clones and lacks some. The sample lists hundreds of thousands of clones, around 9.3% occurring once. Sequenced sample: central memory CD4+ T cells from blood. These receptors were obtained from a young man with type 1 diabetes. Both conserved end residues are part of each CDR3. The D gene is left open where the match is weak. Clone size, where shown, is once, few, many, or a class for clones that have expanded.

DNA	CDR3	D	V	length	size	J
TGTGCCAGCAGCTTTCAGGGAACGACCACCGGGGAGCTGTTTTTT	CASSFQGTTTGELFF	-	TRBV7-2	15	-	TRBJ2-2
TGTGCCAGCAGCCGGACGTTTAGCACAGATACGCAGTATTTT	CASSRTFSTDTQYF	-	TRBV7-9	14	few	TRBJ2-3
TGTGCCAGCAGCGCCCAGGGGGCCTCCTACAATGAGCAGTTCTTC	CASSAQGASYNEQFF	TRBD1	TRBV9	15	few	TRBJ2-1
TGTGCCAGCAGTTACACCGGACAGCTCCGGTGGTTCTTC	CASSYTGQLRWFF	-	TRBV6-6	13	few	TRBJ2-1
TGTGCCAGCCTTCGGGACAGGGGAAATGAAAAACTGTTTTTT	CASLRDRGNEKLFF	TRBD1	TRBV2	14	-	TRBJ1-4
TGTGCCCTCGCACAGGGAAACGGGGGCTACACCTTC	CALAQGNGGYTF	-	TRBV28	12	-	TRBJ1-2
TGTGCCAGCAGTGCGGGGGACACTGAAGCTTTCTTT	CASSAGDTEAFF	-	TRBV6-1	12	-	TRBJ1-1
TGCGCCAGCAGCTTATCAGACACAGATACGCAGTATTTT	CASSLSDTDTQYF	-	TRBV5-1	13	few	TRBJ2-3
TGTGCCATCAGGGAACTAGAAGAGGAGTTCTTC	CAIRELEEEFF	-	TRBV10-3	11	-	TRBJ2-1
TGTGCCAGCAGCCCAGGACAGGGATATAACTATGGCTACACCTTC	CASSPGQGYNYGYTF	TRBD1	TRBV7-9	15	few	TRBJ1-2
TGTGCCAGCAGCTTGGGGCTGGGGGCCTACGAGCAGTACTTC	CASSLGLGAYEQYF	-	TRBV7-2	14	-	TRBJ2-7
TGTGCCAGCTCACCAATTCATTCCGGGGAGCTGTTTTTT	CASSPIHSGELFF	-	TRBV18	13	few	TRBJ2-2
TGTGCCAGCAGTAGTAGCGGGGGGGCGAGGAATGAGCAGTTCTTC	CASSSSGGARNEQFF	TRBD2	TRBV6-6	15	-	TRBJ2-1
TGTGCTAGCAGCTTGGGCCAGGGAGGAATCTACGAGCAGTACTTC	CASSLGQGGIYEQYF	-	TRBV7-7	15	-	TRBJ2-7
TGCGCCAGCAGCTTTCTAGCGAATGGCTACGAGCAGTACTTC	CASSFLANGYEQYF	-	TRBV5-1	14	few	TRBJ2-7
TGTGCCAGCAAGACGGACGGAACACCCAATCAGCCCCAGCATTTT	CASKTDGTPNQPQHF	-	TRBV6-6	15	-	TRBJ1-5
TGCAGCGTTGAAACAGGGGTTGGTCAGCCCCAGCATTTT	CSVETGVGQPQHF	TRBD1	TRBV29-1	13	-	TRBJ1-5
TGTGCCAGCAGCCAGGACGGGCAGGACATATATTATTCACCCCTCCACTTT	CASSQDGQDIYYSPLHF	-	TRBV5-4	17	-	TRBJ1-6
TGCGCCAGCAGCTTGGGTGGCAGCCAGAACACTGAAGCTTTCTTT	CASSLGGSQNTEAFF	-	TRBV5-1	15	-	TRBJ1-1